This T cell receptor (beta chain) was obtained from a study of T cells in Graves' hyperthyroidism and ophthalmopathy. Study findings and constraints: Blood samples included most of the expanded thyroid clonotypes exceeding 0.001. Stable hyperthyroidism and ophthalmopathy were separated using 13 V-J signatures.

The CDR3 runs to 14 residues. Looked up from germline, CDR1 is LNHDA and CDR2 is SQIVND (reference sequence). Trimming pared 2 bases from V and 3 bases from J, leaving 11 bases between. Comment on this clonotype: Its antigen remains unidentified.

The source material, RNA transcripts, was used to amplify TCR beta CDR3 regions. HTBI primers were the set used in a first-round RT-PCR of the TCR CDR3. One entry per CDR3 protein, called by TCRdb with MiXCR from the multiplex PCR reads. The sample shows some 700,000 distinct CDR3 sequences, 15% to 20% of them seen only once. Each diagnosis drew on symptoms, thyroxine, TRAb, thyroid ultrasound and orbital computed tomography findings. The V gene is TRBV19, the J gene TRBJ2-7; D unclear. Sequenced: blood. The receptor was derived from a man aged 50 to 60 with Graves' hyperthyroidism. CDR3 nucleotide sequence: TGTGCCAGTAGTATAAATTTGGAAGGCTACGAGCAGTACTTC. Translated: CASSINLEGYEQYF.